What follows are 25 T cell receptor beta chains derived from one specimen sequenced in a study of regulatory T cells in long-lasting Graves disease. Combining iRepertoire HTBI primers with Arm-PCR of CDR3 regions, the authors built TCR beta libraries. TCRdb reanalysed the multiplex PCR reads using MiXCR and keeps one entry per CDR3 protein. The sample shows 350,000 to 450,000 distinct CDR3 sequences, about 15% of them seen only once. Time point reported: newly diagnosed GD, antithyroid drugs for less than 3 months. Extracted RNA from PBMCs served as the source of the TCR library. This sample also appeared in a second study, on T cells in Graves' hyperthyroidism and ophthalmopathy.

Sequencing used peripheral blood mononuclear cells (PBMCs), obtained at new diagnosis, from a patient treated with antithyroid drugs. These receptors came from a woman aged 40 to 55 with Graves disease.

This clonotype was counted many times. The chain employs TRBV2 and TRBJ1-5, with D maybe TRBD1 (6 bases). Germline lookup yields CDR1 SNHLY and CDR2 FYNNEI. V shed 0 bases and J shed 0 bases, with 18 bases lying between them. There are 19 residues in the CDR3. This CDR3 reads CASSEARAWGAYSNQPQHF. The CDR3 DNA reads TGTGCCAGCAGTGAAGCCCGGGCCTGGGGGGCTTATAGCAATCAGCCCCAGCATTTT.

Concerning this clonotype itself: At one boundary the junction diverges from the germline segment, which might be a read error. The chain joins TRBV10-2 to TRBJ1-1, with unresolved D. Germline CDR1 reads WSHSY; CDR2 reads SAAADI. CDR3 length: 14 amino acids. The DNA of the CDR3 is TGCGCCAGCAGATTAGGGCCCGAAGGCACTGAAGCTTCCTTT. It yields the protein CASRLGPEGTEASF.

This clonotype was counted at least ten times. The chain carries TRBV10-3 and TRBJ2-3; 8 bases agree with TRBD2. V shed 10 bases and J 1 base; nucleotides not matched to a gene: 10. This CDR3 region has 15 residues. CDR1 is ENHRY and CDR2 is SYGVKD in the germline V gene. CDR3 DNA: TGTGCCACCGGGACTAGTGGCATAGGCACAGATACGCAGTATTTT. It encodes CATGTSGIGTDTQYF.

The rearrangement links TRBV30 to TRBJ1-4; 9 bases are shared with TRBD1. V trimming: 1 base; J trimming: 6 bases; junction bases outside the gene matches: 0. The CDR3 extends over 13 amino acids. The germline V gene encodes CDR1 GTSNPN and CDR2 SVGIG (reference sequence). CDR3 bases: TGTGCCTGGAGTGGACAGGGGGATGAAAAACTGTTTTTT. This encodes CAWSGQGDEKLFF.

This clonotype was seen many times. J is TRBJ2-5 and V is TRBV11-2; TRBD2 matches 12 bases. The germline gives CDR1 SGHAT, CDR2 FQNNGV. The trim removed 1 base at V and 5 bases at J, leaving 8 bases unmatched. The CDR3 is 17 amino acids. The CDR3 spells CASSLGTSGITGETQYF. The CDR3 nucleotides are TGTGCCAGCAGCTTAGGGACTAGCGGGATAACGGGGGAGACCCAGTACTTC.

This clonotype was counted at least ten times. This chain connects TRBV13 to TRBJ2-5, with TRBD2 matching over 9 bases. The germline gives CDR1 PRHDT, CDR2 FYEKMQ (reference sequence). CDR3 length equals 14 residues. Trimming removed 2 bases from V and 4 bases from J; junction bases left unmatched: 2. The DNA of the CDR3 is TGTGCCAGCAGCTTACGGCGGGAGGGAGAGACCCAGTACTTC. Translating gives CASSLRREGETQYF.

This clonotype occurred a few times. The chain's CDR3 is CASSRGLAGVQETQYF. DNA for the CDR3: TGTGCCAGCAGCCGCGGACTAGCGGGAGTCCAAGAGACCCAGTACTTC. The rearrangement uses TRBV6-1 and TRBJ2-5, with 13 positions matching TRBD2. The V segment lost 6 bases and the J segment 1 base; nucleotides outside the gene matches: 5. CDR3 length: 16 residues. Germline V gene sequence: CDR1 MNHNS, CDR2 SASEGT.

To note about this clonotype: Just one base apart from a much larger clone, this may be a read error. The rearrangement uses TRBV7-9 and TRBJ1-2; 7 bases are shared with TRBD1. Trimming removed 6 bases from V and 10 bases from J; junction bases left unmatched: 8. Germline V lookup: CDR1 SEHNR, CDR2 FQNEAQ (reference sequence). The CDR3 runs to 12 residues. The CDR3 region has the DNA TGTGCCAGCAGACAGGGGCGCATCCCCTACACCTTC. It is translated as CASRQGRIPYTF.

The J gene is TRBJ2-7, the V gene TRBV28; tentative D call: TRBD2 (6 bases). CDR3 size: 14 residues. Germline V gives CDR1 MDHEN, CDR2 SYDVKM. V shed 6 bases and J shed 3 bases, with 15 bases lying between them. The CDR3: CASSITGSGYEQYF. CDR3 in DNA: TGTGCCAGCAGCATTACCGGGAGTGGCTACGAGCAGTACTTC.

V gene TRBV3-1 combines with J gene TRBJ2-7; no reliable D call. The CDR3 consists of 15 residues. Looked up from germline, CDR1 is LGHDT and CDR2 is YNNKEL (reference sequence). With 3 bases removed from V and 2 bases from J, the gap between germline ends came to 14 bases. The DNA of the CDR3 is TGTGCCAGCAGCCATGGGGTCACCAAGCCCTACGAGCAGTACTTC. Translation: CASSHGVTKPYEQYF.

This clonotype occurred many times. V usage is TRBV2 and J usage is TRBJ2-5, with 10 positions matching TRBD2. Germline CDR1 SNHLY, CDR2 FYNNEI. V trimming: 2 bases; J trimming: 5 bases; junction bases outside the gene matches: 5. The CDR3 length is 15 residues. CDR3 in DNA: TGTGCCAGCAGTGAAATAGCGGGAGGCGGTGAGACCCAGTACTTC. It codes for CASSEIAGGGETQYF.

This clonotype has a count of ten or more. V and J are TRBV19 and TRBJ1-5, with D unresolved. Trimming took 1 base from V and 0 from J, leaving 16 bases between them. Germline V gene sequence: CDR1 LNHDA, CDR2 SQIVND (reference sequence). The CDR3 sequence is 18 residues long. In DNA, the CDR3 is TGTGCCAGTAGTATAGTTCCTATCCGGGCTTATAGCAATCAGCCCCAGCATTTT. The encoded protein is CASSIVPIRAYSNQPQHF.

The chain has TRBV7-3 and TRBJ2-2; TRBD2 is a possible D gene (5 bases). The CDR3 consists of 14 residues. Germline V lookup: CDR1 SGHTA, CDR2 FQGTGA. V was pared by 5 bases and J by 4 bases, with 11 bases between. CDR3: CASSPGRGTGELFF. Here the CDR3 DNA reads TGTGCCAGCAGCCCTGGCCGGGGCACCGGGGAGCTGTTTTTT.

There are a few counts of this clonotype. The chain combines TRBV20-1 with TRBJ2-7; the match to TRBD1 covers 10 bases. CDR1 and CDR2 (germline): DFQATT, SNEGSKA (reference sequence). This CDR3 is built from 14 residues. Trimming cost V 6 bases and J 2 bases; bases outside gene matches: 7. CDR3 in DNA: TGCAGTGCCCTGGGGGACAGGGGAACCTACGAGCAGTACTTC. Encoded protein: CSALGDRGTYEQYF.

This clonotype was found many times. V usage is TRBV2 and J usage is TRBJ2-7, with TRBD1 identical over 10 bases. J gave up 4 bases and V 6 bases, and 3 bases lay outside the gene matches. Germline assignment: CDR1 SNHLY and CDR2 FYNNEI. The length of the CDR3 is 13 residues. CDR3 sequence (DNA): TGTGCCAGCAGGCGGGACAGGGGTTACGAGCAGTACTTC. It translates to CASRRDRGYEQYF.

V usage is TRBV10-3 and J usage is TRBJ2-4, with D unclear. V was cut by 3 bases and J by 7 bases, with 10 bases left in between. The CDR3 has 13 residues. The germline CDR1 and CDR2 sequences are ENHRY and SYGVKD. For the CDR3, the DNA is TGTGCCATCAGTGACGGACCGCCTAACATTCAGTACTTC. Its translation: CAISDGPPNIQYF.

This clonotype was found many times. The V and J genes are TRBV20-1 and TRBJ2-4; the D is unclear. Between the trimmed V and J ends, which lost 1 base and 6 bases, there was a span of 28 bases. Per the germline V gene, CDR1 is DFQATT and CDR2 is SNEGSKA (reference sequence). The length of the CDR3 is 19 residues. CDR3 sequence: CSARVGFRRNPRVGNIQYF. In DNA form, the CDR3 reads TGCAGTGCTAGAGTGGGCTTTCGAAGAAACCCACGGGTTGGAAACATTCAGTACTTC.

For this clonotype: It differs at one base from a far larger clone, so likely a read error. V and J are TRBV28 and TRBJ2-3, with TRBD2 matching 11 bases. The better agreement between TRBJ2-5 and the DNA end casts doubt on the J call. Germline lookup yields CDR1 MDHEN and CDR2 SYDVKM. The CDR3 totals 19 residues. In nucleotides, the CDR3 is TGTGCCAGCAGTTTCTATCCGAATCCACTAGCGGGAGTTTCGGAGATCCAGTACTTC. Its protein is CASSFYPNPLAGVSEIQYF.

Ten or more counts support this clonotype. The chain links TRBV2 to TRBJ1-2; possible D gene TRBD1, 5 bases. Germline loops: CDR1 SNHLY, CDR2 FYNNEI. Deletions cut 11 bases from V and 7 bases from J, with 32 bases between. This CDR3 region has 17 residues. CDR3 sequence (DNA): TGTGCCGCCTACGGCCTGCCAGCACACCAGGGCCCTATTGGCTACACCTTC. Translated: CAAYGLPAHQGPIGYTF.

This clonotype came up a few times. V is TRBV6-2 or TRBV6-3 and J is TRBJ2-1; D possibly corresponds to TRBD2 (5 bases). Trimming shortened V by 8 bases and J by 0 bases, and 11 bases separated the two germline ends. The CDR3 consists of 14 residues. Germline V gives CDR1 MNHEY, CDR2 SVGEGT. The CDR3: CASPGGPSYNEQFF. CDR3 coding DNA: TGTGCCAGCCCAGGAGGCCCCTCCTACAATGAGCAGTTCTTC.

Worth noting for this clonotype: A far bigger clonotype differs at one base, so this is likely a read error. The chain carries TRBV6-2 or TRBV6-3 and TRBJ1-4; D not resolved. Germline V lookup: CDR1 MNHEY, CDR2 SVGEGT. Deletions cut 6 bases from V and 7 bases from J, with 15 bases between. This CDR3 spans 14 amino acids. The CDR3 loop is CASRLQSEGEKLFF. CDR3 nucleotide sequence: TGTGCCAGCAGGCTACAGAGTGAAGGTGAAAAACTGTTTTTT.

This clonotype appeared many times. The chain links TRBV11-1 to TRBJ2-1, with 8 bases that match TRBD2. The CDR3 contains 16 residues. CDR1 is SGHAT and CDR2 is FQDESV in the germline V gene (reference sequence). Trimming removed 4 bases from V and 3 bases from J; junction bases left unmatched: 8. In nucleotides, the CDR3 is TGTGCCAGCAGCTCTTTAGCGGGATTGAGCTACAATGAGCAGTTCTTC. It codes for CASSSLAGLSYNEQFF.

This clonotype was seen only a few times. The rearrangement uses TRBV7-2 and TRBJ2-4; D ambiguous. V shed 5 bases and J shed 0 bases, with 8 bases lying between them. The germline V gene has CDR1 SGHTA and CDR2 FQGNSA. CDR3 length equals 14 residues. CDR3 amino acids: CASSPPSAKNIQYF. CDR3 bases: TGTGCCAGCAGCCCGCCCTCAGCCAAAAACATTCAGTACTTC.

This clonotype was seen repeatedly, ten times or more. The J gene is TRBJ2-2, the V gene TRBV6-1; the match to TRBD1 covers 8 bases. The CDR3 has 15 residues. CDR1 is MNHNS, CDR2 SASEGT, per germline. The ends lost 7 bases at V and 1 base at J; junction bases unmatched: 5. CDR3 nucleotides: TGTGCCAGCAAAACCGGGACAGGGAACACCGGGGAGCTGTTTTTT. This gives the protein CASKTGTGNTGELFF.

This clonotype was detected many times. The chain carries TRBV28 and TRBJ2-1; D is unclear. The CDR3 runs 17 residues. V lost 2 bases and J lost 0, with 14 bases in between. The germline V gene encodes CDR1 MDHEN and CDR2 SYDVKM. The DNA of the CDR3 is TGTGCCAGCAGTTTAGGTTGGAAGTCCTCCTCCTACAATGAGCAGTTCTTC. As protein: CASSLGWKSSSYNEQFF.